The 9 T cell receptor beta chains below come from one sample, sequenced in a study of beta chain features in type 1 diabetes. Expressed TCRB transcripts were sequenced, since all the RNA that had been isolated was reverse transcribed. Assay used: immunoSEQ multiplex PCR; TCRdb lists only in-frame clones, some missing. The table shows 150,000 to 200,000 clones, with about 9.8% occurring only once. Material: central memory CD4+ T cells from blood. The source is a young woman in good health.

V and J are TRBV5-6 and TRBJ2-1; possible D gene TRBD2, 5 bases. This CDR3 is 11 amino acids long. Germline CDR1 and CDR2: SGHDT and YYEEEE. V was pared by 7 bases and J by 5 bases, with 7 bases between. This CDR3 reads CASRLHNEQFF. In DNA, the CDR3 is TGTGCCAGCCGACTACACAATGAGCAGTTCTTC.

This clone showed up just a few times. The same CDR3 can be traced to other DNA sequences in this sample. The chain is built from TRBV6-5 and TRBJ2-5; no firm D call. The germline V gene has CDR1 MNHEY and CDR2 SVGAGI. V shed 5 bases and J shed 1 base, with 5 bases lying between them. The CDR3 spans 12 residues. The CDR3 loop reads CASSPSQETQYF. DNA of the CDR3: TGTGCCAGCAGTCCCTCCCAAGAGACCCAGTACTTC.

The J gene is TRBJ1-2, the V gene TRBV2, with a tentative D call TRBD1 (5 bases). The V gene lost 5 bases and the J gene lost 12 bases, with 31 bases spanning the gap. The length of the CDR3 is 17 residues. The germline V gene has CDR1 SNHLY and CDR2 FYNNEI. Here the CDR3 DNA reads TGTGCCAGCAGTCGGGGCAGGAGGACCATTGGGGGGTATTCAGACACCTTC. This gives the protein CASSRGRRTIGGYSDTF.

This clone has only a few counts. This sequence joins TRBV18 and TRBJ2-3; 7 nucleotides align to TRBD2. V dropped 3 bases and J dropped 4; count of bases not matched to a gene: 10. The CDR3 runs to 16 residues. Germline CDR1 KGHSH, CDR2 LQKENI. CDR3 nucleotide sequence: TGTGCCAGCTCACCGGGAGAGACTAGCTTGGCAGATACGCAGTATTTT. Residues: CASSPGETSLADTQYF.

This clone was observed a few times. The chain couples TRBV6-1 to TRBJ2-5; 11 nucleotides align to TRBD2. This CDR3 comprises 15 residues. With 3 bases clipped from V and 7 bases from J, the junction kept 7 bases outside the gene matches. Germline CDR1 is MNHNS and CDR2 is SASEGT. As DNA, the CDR3 is TGTGCCAGCAGTGAGCAACTAGCGGGGGCAGGGACCCAGTACTTC. This encodes CASSEQLAGAGTQYF.

The genes are TRBV7-2 and TRBJ2-3; possible D gene TRBD1, 5 bases. The CDR3 is 15 residues long. CDR1 is SGHTA and CDR2 is FQGNSA in the germline V gene. The V end lost 2 bases, the J end lost 0 bases, and 9 bases lay between the germline ends. CDR3 coding DNA: TGTGCCAGCAGCTTATCATACAGGAGCACAGATACGCAGTATTTT. Its protein is CASSLSYRSTDTQYF.

This clone was seen only a few times. The CDR3 DNA sequence: TGTGCCAGCAGCCCTCCTGGACAGGGGCTATATGGCTACACCTTC. Translated: CASSPPGQGLYGYTF. The rearrangement joins TRBV7-9 to TRBJ1-2, with 9 positions matching TRBD1. The germline V gene encodes CDR1 SEHNR and CDR2 FQNEAQ (reference sequence). Trimming at V came to 5 bases and at J to 5 bases, leaving 9 bases not matched to a gene. The CDR3 totals 15 residues.

The chain joins TRBV5-1 to TRBJ2-7; TRBD2 agrees at 8 bases. The CDR3 length is 16 residues. Trimming cost V 5 bases and J 0 bases; bases outside gene matches: 10. Germline V CDR1 and CDR2: SGHRS, YFSETQ. DNA of the CDR3: TGCGCCAGCAGACTAGCGGTAACCCCGAGCTCCTACGAGCAGTACTTC. It is translated as CASRLAVTPSSYEQYF.

This clone showed up just a few times. The chain recombines TRBV6-1 with TRBJ2-3; D not certain. Trimming stripped 5 bases from V and 5 bases from J, with 8 bases between. The germline V gene has CDR1 MNHNS and CDR2 SASEGT. This CDR3 is 12 amino acids long. As DNA, the CDR3 is TGTGCCAGCAGTTCCCTCGGAGATACGCAGTATTTT. Residues: CASSSLGDTQYF.